The 15 T cell receptor beta chains given below trace back to one sample, sequenced in a study of control samples from healthy donors and cancer patients. Assay: immunoSEQ multiplex PCR; the TCRdb copy retains only in-frame clones and omits some. The repertoire holds some 95,000 clones, with 88% as singletons. The source material was blood. These receptors came from a man aged 25 to 40 in good health.

This chain uses TRBV24-1 with TRBJ2-5; 8 bases fit TRBD1. V lost 5 bases, J lost 5 bases, and 9 bases stayed unmatched. This CDR3 contains 15 residues. Germline lookup yields CDR1 KGHDR and CDR2 SFDVKD. The CDR3: CATSGPSGGFETQYF. DNA for the CDR3: TGTGCCACCAGTGGTCCCTCAGGGGGCTTTGAGACCCAGTACTTC.

The genes are TRBV12-5 and TRBJ2-5, with 12 nucleotides matching TRBD2. Germline CDR1 and CDR2: LGHNT and FRNRAP. CDR3 length: 17 amino acids. J lost 4 bases, V lost 2 bases, and 8 bases had no gene match. The CDR3 region has the DNA TGTGCTAGTGGTTTGAGCCCACTAGCGGGAGGAGGAGAGACCCAGTACTTC. Its protein product is CASGLSPLAGGGETQYF.

This clone was detected a few times. The rearrangement uses TRBV6-2 or TRBV6-3 and TRBJ2-3; the match to TRBD2 covers 8 bases. Germline-derived CDR1 and CDR2 are MNHEY and SVGEGT. The CDR3 is made up of 14 amino acids. With 5 bases clipped from V and 6 bases from J, the junction kept 7 bases outside the gene matches. The CDR3 nucleotides read TGTGCCAGCAGTACTTGGACTAGCAGCGATACGCAGTATTTT. Its protein is CASSTWTSSDTQYF.

The chain is built from TRBV6-1 and TRBJ2-5, with a tentative D call TRBD1 (5 bases). Trimming stripped 1 base from V and 5 bases from J, with 5 bases between. From germline, CDR1 is MNHNS and CDR2 SASEGT. The CDR3 consists of 12 residues. CDR3 in DNA: TGTGCCAGCAGTGAAGACAGGGAGACCCAGTACTTC. Translation: CASSEDRETQYF.

This sequence joins TRBV5-1 and TRBJ2-7; the D gene is possibly TRBD2 (6 bases). Germline assignment: CDR1 SGHRS and CDR2 YFSETQ. The ends were cut back, 4 bases at V and 3 bases at J, with 17 bases in the middle. This CDR3 contains 15 residues. CDR3 nucleotide sequence: TGCGCCAGCAGCATGGTGGGGGGAAAGGACTACGAGCAGTACTTC. Amino acid sequence: CASSMVGGKDYEQYF.

This clone came up once. The rearrangement uses TRBV5-5 and TRBJ1-1, with D perhaps matching TRBD1 (5 bases). Trimming cost V 1 base and J 2 bases, with 6 bases left between them. The CDR3 has 13 residues. Germline V gene data show CDR1 as SGHKS and CDR2 as YYEKEE (reference sequence). CDR3 residues: CASSLTGNTEAFF. The DNA for the CDR3 is TGTGCCAGCAGCTTGACAGGAAACACTGAAGCTTTCTTT.

This chain links TRBV7-2 with TRBJ1-6; D call uncertain. Germline V gives CDR1 SGHTA, CDR2 FQGNSA. The V end was cut by 0 bases, the J end by 0 bases, with 9 bases between. This CDR3 is 17 amino acids long. The CDR3 sequence: CASSLAGLSSYNSPLHF. CDR3 DNA: TGTGCCAGCAGCTTAGCAGGCTTGAGCTCCTATAATTCACCCCTCCACTTT. Combining the CDR3 with reference TRBV7-2 and TRBJ1-6 gives the whole variable domain GAGVSQSPSNKVTEKGKDVELRCDPISGHTALYWYRQSLGQGLEFLIYFQGNSAPDKSGLPSDRFSAERTGGSVSTLTIQRTQQEDSAVYLCASSLAGLSSYNSPLHFGNGTRLTVT.

This chain links TRBV19 with TRBJ2-5; TRBD1 matches 8 bases. This CDR3 spans 15 amino acids. Trimming took 1 base from V and 5 from J; bases not matched to a gene: 6. CDR1 is LNHDA, CDR2 SQIVND, per germline (reference sequence). The DNA for the CDR3 is TGTGCCAGTAGTATAGTGGACAGGGAGGTTGAGACCCAGTACTTC. Translating it yields CASSIVDREVETQYF.

In its sample, this clone was seen a few times. The V and J genes are TRBV18 and TRBJ1-5; unclear D gene. Trimming left V 1 base short and J 0 bases short, with 7 bases between. This CDR3 is 15 amino acids long. The germline gives CDR1 KGHSH, CDR2 LQKENI. The CDR3 loop is CASSPRQNSNQPQHF. Here the CDR3 DNA reads TGTGCCAGCTCACCACGGCAGAATAGCAATCAGCCCCAGCATTTT.

This chain joins TRBV5-1 and TRBJ2-2; D unclear. Germline V gene lookup returns CDR1 SGHRS and CDR2 YFSETQ. The CDR3 is 12 amino acids. Trimming cost V 6 bases and J 6 bases, with 9 bases left between them. The CDR3 sequence: CASTDPPGELFF. The DNA of the CDR3 is TGCGCCAGCACCGACCCCCCCGGGGAGCTGTTTTTT.

This rearrangement joins TRBV10-1 to TRBJ2-7; TRBD1 agrees at 11 bases. The CDR3 consists of 14 residues. The V gene end was trimmed by 3 bases and the J gene end by 7 bases; junction bases not matched to a gene: 5. In germline, CDR1 is WNHNN, CDR2 SYGVQD (reference sequence). The CDR3, as DNA: TGCGCCAGCAGTGATGGACAGGGGGCTGGGGAGCAGTACTTC. Translation gives CASSDGQGAGEQYF.

The chain combines TRBV3-1 (or the pseudogene TRBV3-2) with TRBJ2-1; TRBD2 might be the D (6 bases). Trimming took 2 bases from V and 3 from J, leaving 8 bases between them. This CDR3 is 14 amino acids long. Per germline, CDR1 LGHDT and CDR2 YNNKEL (reference sequence). The CDR3 spells CASSQLSGYNEQFF. DNA of the CDR3: TGTGCCAGCAGCCAACTTAGCGGCTACAATGAGCAGTTCTTC.

The chain links TRBV5-4 to TRBJ1-2; TRBD1 might be the D (5 bases). The germline V gene encodes CDR1 SGHNT and CDR2 YYREEE (reference sequence). The CDR3 length is 12 residues. The V and J ends lost 0 bases and 6 bases respectively, with 6 bases between them. CDR3 amino acids: CASSLARDGYTF. DNA of the CDR3: TGTGCCAGCAGCTTGGCCAGGGATGGCTACACCTTC.

The table lists this clone with a few counts. The J gene is TRBJ2-3, the V gene TRBV27, with D tentatively TRBD2 (6 bases). Germline assignment: CDR1 MNHEY and CDR2 SMNVEV (reference sequence). The CDR3 is 14 amino acids. V lost 2 bases and J 8 bases, leaving 14 bases between the germline ends. CDR3 nucleotide sequence: TGTGCCAGCAGTTTAAGCGGCGGGACGGGTACGCAGTATTTT. Translation: CASSLSGGTGTQYF.

The J gene is TRBJ1-4, the V gene TRBV9, with TRBD1 matching over 8 bases. This CDR3 contains 17 residues. Germline CDR1 and CDR2: SGDLS and YYNGEE. Trimming cost V 3 bases and J 3 bases; bases outside gene matches: 10. The CDR3 loop reads CASSGRETRGPNEKLFF. In nucleotides, the CDR3 is TGTGCCAGCAGCGGCAGGGAAACCAGGGGGCCTAATGAAAAACTGTTTTTT. Supplemented by reference TRBV9 and TRBJ1-4, the full variable domain reads DSGVTQTPKHLITATGQRVTLRCSPRSGDLSVYWYQQSLDQGLQFLIQYYNGEERAKGNILERFSAQQFPDLHSELNLSSLELGDSALYFCASSGRETRGPNEKLFFGSGTQLSVL.